This T cell receptor beta chain derives from a study of blood T cell repertoires in COVID-19. Study-level background: Material from acute and convalescent COVID-19 was sourced from the United States, Italy and Spain. In each case, the material was cDNA or gDNA derived from T cells, B-cell-depleted T cells, or PBMCs.

Authors' processing steps: Quantification of nucleated cells was approximated via reference gene primer amplification. Using immunoSEQ multiplex PCR, the repertoire was profiled, and TCRdb retains in-frame clones only, with some absent. The DNA was the basis for D and trimming; V, J and clone size are from that table. The table includes about 50,000 clones, approximately 79% detected once. Deletions cut 5 bases from V and 0 bases from J, with 15 bases between. CDR3 size: 16 residues. CDR1 is LGHNT and CDR2 is FRNRAP in the germline V gene. V and J are TRBV12-5 and TRBJ2-3; tentative D call: TRBD2 (5 bases). The source of this sequence is a man in his 70s with acute or convalescent COVID-19. Specimen: peripheral blood. CDR3 sequence (DNA): TGTGCTAGTGGTCCCTGGACTTTCACTAGCACAGATACGCAGTATTTT. Translated: CASGPWTFTSTDTQYF. Supplemented by reference TRBV12-5 and TRBJ2-3, the full variable domain reads DARVTQTPRHKVTEMGQEVTMRCQPILGHNTVFWYRQTMMQGLELLAYFRNRAPLDDSGMPKDRFSAEMPDATLATLKIQPSEPRDSAVYFCASGPWTFTSTDTQYFGPGTRLTVL.